This is a list of T cell receptor beta chains from one sample in a study of OX40 agonist ivuxolimab in advanced cancers. The data were produced by immunoSEQ multiplex PCR, yet TCRdb's version contains in-frame clones alone and is incomplete. Altogether nearly 80,000 clones are present, approximately 91% being singletons, with the ten largest covering around 7%. Sequencing was performed on CD4+ or CD8+ T cells sorted from blood, taken in a trial of the OX40 agonist ivuxolimab. All receptors come from an adult with an advanced solid tumor such as melanoma, head and neck, liver or kidney cancer. The CDR3 runs from the conserved cysteine through the conserved F or W. Fields, in order: clone size, J gene, D gene, CDR3 length, V gene, CDR3 DNA, CDR3 protein. D genes are given only for firm matches. Rows give clone size only sometimes, using once, few, many, or a class for an expanded clone.

abundance: -
j_gene: TRBJ2-7
d_gene: TRBD2
len: 15
v_gene: TRBV28
CDR3nt: TGTGCCAGCACCCTCAGTAGCGGGAGTTTGTACGAGCAGTACTTC
CDR3aa: CASTLSSGSLYEQYF

abundance: few
j_gene: TRBJ2-1
d_gene: TRBD2
len: 14
v_gene: TRBV11-3
CDR3nt: TGTGCCAGCAGCTTAGCGGCGGGAGCCAATGAGCAGTTCTTC
CDR3aa: CASSLAAGANEQFF

abundance: -
j_gene: TRBJ1-2
d_gene: -
len: 11
v_gene: TRBV6-5
CDR3nt: TGTGCCAGCGGACAGAACTATGGCTACACCTTC
CDR3aa: CASGQNYGYTF

abundance: -
j_gene: TRBJ2-7
d_gene: -
len: 12
v_gene: TRBV18
CDR3nt: TGTGCCAGCTCACCAGGCGGCTACGAGCAGTACTTC
CDR3aa: CASSPGGYEQYF

abundance: once
j_gene: TRBJ2-2
d_gene: -
len: 15
v_gene: TRBV5-1
CDR3nt: TGCGCCAGCACAGGGAGCCCCCCGAACACCGGGGAGCTGTTTTTT
CDR3aa: CASTGSPPNTGELFF

abundance: -
j_gene: TRBJ2-7
d_gene: -
len: 12
v_gene: TRBV10-3
CDR3nt: TGTGCCATCAGTGATATTGGGATGGGGCAGTACTTC
CDR3aa: CAISDIGMGQYF

abundance: -
j_gene: TRBJ2-7
d_gene: TRBD1
len: 12
v_gene: TRBV7-2
CDR3nt: TGTGCCAGCAGCTGGACAGGGTACGAGCAGTACTTC
CDR3aa: CASSWTGYEQYF

abundance: few
j_gene: TRBJ1-5
d_gene: TRBD1
len: 15
v_gene: TRBV28
CDR3nt: TGTGCCAGCAGATCCCAGGGGGGAAAGGGTCAGCCCCAGCATTTT
CDR3aa: CASRSQGGKGQPQHF

abundance: -
j_gene: TRBJ2-1
d_gene: TRBD2
len: 15
v_gene: TRBV2
CDR3nt: TGTGCCAGCCTACTAGCGCCCAGCTCCTACAATGAGCAGTTCTTC
CDR3aa: CASLLAPSSYNEQFF

abundance: few
j_gene: TRBJ2-1
d_gene: TRBD2
len: 16
v_gene: TRBV10-1
CDR3nt: TGCGCCAGCAGTCGATTTGGGACTAGCGGTTACAATGAGCAGTTCTTC
CDR3aa: CASSRFGTSGYNEQFF

abundance: -
j_gene: TRBJ2-5
d_gene: TRBD2
len: 16
v_gene: TRBV5-4
CDR3nt: TGTGCCAGCAGCTTAGCCGAAGGGCGGGAGAAGAAGACCCAGTACTTC
CDR3aa: CASSLAEGREKKTQYF

abundance: -
j_gene: TRBJ1-6
d_gene: -
len: 17
v_gene: TRBV21-1
CDR3nt: TGTGCCAGCAGCAAAGCCCCACCGGATGGATTAAATTCACCCCTCCACTTT
CDR3aa: CASSKAPPDGLNSPLHF

abundance: -
j_gene: TRBJ2-3
d_gene: TRBD2
len: 17
v_gene: TRBV9
CDR3nt: TGTGCCAGCAGCGCCGGACTTCGCGGGAGCATCTGGGATACGCAGTATTTT
CDR3aa: CASSAGLRGSIWDTQYF

abundance: -
j_gene: TRBJ1-4
d_gene: TRBD1
len: 15
v_gene: TRBV11-2
CDR3nt: TGTGCCAGCAGGGACAGGGTACCTGGGGGTGAAAAACTGTTTTTT
CDR3aa: CASRDRVPGGEKLFF

abundance: -
j_gene: TRBJ2-7
d_gene: -
len: 14
v_gene: TRBV6-5
CDR3nt: TGTGCCAGCAGTCCGCCGACTAGTACCTACGAGCAGTACTTC
CDR3aa: CASSPPTSTYEQYF

abundance: -
j_gene: TRBJ2-3
d_gene: TRBD2
len: 15
v_gene: TRBV29-1
CDR3nt: TGCAGCGTTGAAGGACTAGCGGGGGTCACAGATACGCAGTATTTT
CDR3aa: CSVEGLAGVTDTQYF

abundance: -
j_gene: TRBJ1-4
d_gene: -
len: 15
v_gene: TRBV5-1
CDR3nt: TGCGCCAGCAGGTTGGAAGGGAGTAGGCGTGAAAAACTGTTTTTT
CDR3aa: CASRLEGSRREKLFF

abundance: -
j_gene: TRBJ1-2
d_gene: -
len: 12
v_gene: TRBV15
CDR3nt: TGTGCCACCAGCCGTTCCTCGGGGGGCTACACCTTC
CDR3aa: CATSRSSGGYTF

abundance: -
j_gene: TRBJ1-5
d_gene: -
len: 18
v_gene: TRBV28
CDR3nt: TGTGCCAGCAGTTTATCAACCTCCGGGACACATAGCAATCAGCCCCAGCATTTT
CDR3aa: CASSLSTSGTHSNQPQHF

abundance: -
j_gene: TRBJ2-7
d_gene: -
len: 12
v_gene: TRBV19
CDR3nt: TGTGCCAGTAGTATTTTGGGGTACGAGCAGTACTTC
CDR3aa: CASSILGYEQYF

abundance: -
j_gene: TRBJ2-3
d_gene: TRBD2
len: 17
v_gene: TRBV5-1
CDR3nt: TGCGCCAGCAGCCCGACTAGCGGGAGTACCAGCACAGATACGCAGTATTTT
CDR3aa: CASSPTSGSTSTDTQYF

abundance: -
j_gene: TRBJ2-1
d_gene: -
len: 18
v_gene: TRBV6-1
CDR3nt: TGTGCCAGCAGTGACCCCCCGTTAACGGGAGTGAGGAACAATGAGCAGTTCTTC
CDR3aa: CASSDPPLTGVRNNEQFF

abundance: -
j_gene: TRBJ1-2
d_gene: -
len: 15
v_gene: TRBV9
CDR3nt: TGTGCCAGCAGCGTAGATACGAGGGGCTTCTGGGGCTACACCTTC
CDR3aa: CASSVDTRGFWGYTF

abundance: -
j_gene: TRBJ1-3
d_gene: -
len: 13
v_gene: TRBV10-1
CDR3nt: TGCGCCAGCAGCCCAAGCCTTGGAAACACCATATATTTT
CDR3aa: CASSPSLGNTIYF

abundance: -
j_gene: TRBJ2-5
d_gene: TRBD2
len: 16
v_gene: TRBV11-3
CDR3nt: TGTGCCAGCAGCTTAGGCGGGGGGGACTCTCAAGAGACCCAGTACTTC
CDR3aa: CASSLGGGDSQETQYF

abundance: -
j_gene: TRBJ2-7
d_gene: TRBD2
len: 15
v_gene: TRBV4-1
CDR3nt: TGCGCCAGCAGCCACCAACTAGCGGGAGGGTACGAGCAGTACTTC
CDR3aa: CASSHQLAGGYEQYF

abundance: -
j_gene: TRBJ2-5
d_gene: TRBD2
len: 14
v_gene: TRBV19
CDR3nt: TGTGCCAGTAGTATAGATGGGACTATAGAGACCCAGTACTTC
CDR3aa: CASSIDGTIETQYF

abundance: -
j_gene: TRBJ1-5
d_gene: TRBD1
len: 13
v_gene: TRBV27
CDR3nt: TGTGGAACAGGGGAAAAACGGAATCAGCCCCAGCATTTT
CDR3aa: CGTGEKRNQPQHF

abundance: few
j_gene: TRBJ1-2
d_gene: -
len: 13
v_gene: TRBV15
CDR3nt: TGTGCCACCAGCAGAGCGGTGGACTATGGCTACACCTTC
CDR3aa: CATSRAVDYGYTF